This is a list of T cell receptor beta chains from one sample in a study of PD-L1 blockade in urothelial cancer. This table comes from immunoSEQ multiplex PCR, and its TCRdb copy is limited to in-frame clones, with some not included. Here the sample spans 17,000 or so clones, 75% to 90% being singletons. Material: PBMCs, obtained around atezolizumab (anti-PD-L1) treatment. These receptors were collected from a man aged 45-60 years with urothelial cancer. Each CDR3 is given with its conserved first and last residue. A D gene is named only where the DNA matches it firmly. Where a row states a size, it is once, few, many or the class of an expanded clone; other rows omit it.

TRBJ2-5,-,TRBD1,TRBV29-1,CSVEDWTGEETQYF,TGCAGCGTTGAAGATTGGACAGGGGAAGAGACCCAGTACTTC
TRBJ2-1,-,TRBD2,TRBV28,CASRKREVAYNEQFF,TGTGCCAGCAGAAAGCGGGAGGTCGCCTACAATGAGCAGTTCTTC
TRBJ2-3,few,TRBD2,TRBV5-6,CASSPGTSGRFLPDTQYF,TGTGCCAGCAGCCCCGGGACTAGCGGGAGGTTCTTGCCAGATACGCAGTATTTT
TRBJ2-7,few,-,TRBV7-6,CASSYLTSSEQYF,TGTGCCAGCAGCTACCTAACTAGTTCCGAGCAGTACTTC
TRBJ2-1,-,-,TRBV7-9,CASSLGRAGVDEQFF,TGTGCCAGCAGCTTAGGAAGGGCCGGGGTGGATGAGCAGTTCTTC
TRBJ2-4,-,-,TRBV11-2,CASSSIQNIQYF,TGTGCCAGCAGCTCAATTCAAAACATTCAGTACTTC
TRBJ2-3,once,TRBD1,TRBV5-4,CAGQGMKGYTDTQYF,TGTGCTGGACAGGGTATGAAGGGATACACAGATACGCAGTATTTT
TRBJ1-1,-,TRBD1,TRBV28,CASSYFIGTGYEAFF,TGTGCCAGCAGTTATTTTATTGGGACAGGTTATGAAGCTTTCTTT
TRBJ2-7,once,TRBD1,TRBV7-9,CASSPDRVSYEQYF,TGTGCCAGCAGCCCGGACAGGGTCTCCTACGAGCAGTACTTC
TRBJ2-3,-,-,TRBV6-1,CASSEGVRDTQYF,TGTGCCAGCAGTGAAGGAGTCCGGGATACGCAGTATTTT
TRBJ2-1,-,-,TRBV5-1,CASSLGRFRGGNNEQFF,TGCGCCAGCAGCTTGGGCCGGTTCAGGGGAGGGAACAATGAGCAGTTCTTC